These T cell receptor beta chains were read from a single sample in a study of T cells in Graves' hyperthyroidism and ophthalmopathy. TCRdb re-called the multiplex PCR reads through MiXCR, storing one row per CDR3 protein. The sample lists a few hundred thousand distinct CDR3 sequences, around 15% occurring once. What was sequenced was blood. All receptors derive from a woman aged 40-49 years with Graves' hyperthyroidism. CDR3s include the opening cysteine and the closing phenylalanine or tryptophan. A D gene is named only where the DNA matches it firmly. Clone size is given for some rows only: seen once, a few or many times, or a class if the clone is expanded.

d_call	v_call	clone_size	j_call	cdr3_aa	cdr3_nt
TRBD2	TRBV30	-	TRBJ2-1	CAWSWDSGVSYNEQFF	TGTGCCTGGAGTTGGGATAGCGGGGTCTCCTACAATGAGCAGTTCTTC
-	TRBV29-1	many	TRBJ2-4	CSVVGQTYVAKNIQYF	TGCAGCGTTGTCGGACAGACCTATGTAGCCAAAAACATTCAGTACTTC
-	TRBV11-2	many	TRBJ2-1	CASSEKIDGSSYNEQFF	TGTGCCAGCAGCGAAAAAATTGACGGGAGCTCCTACAATGAGCAGTTCTTC
-	TRBV3-1	many	TRBJ1-5	CASSDQGLDQPQHF	TGTGCCAGCAGCGACCAAGGGCTGGATCAGCCCCAGCATTTT
-	TRBV5-1	few	TRBJ1-4	CASSLEGQLNEKLFF	TGCGCCAGCAGCTTGGAAGGGCAGCTTAATGAAAAACTGTTTTTT
TRBD2	TRBV6-1	many	TRBJ2-1	CASSYVRTSGNNEQFF	TGTGCCAGCAGTTACGTCCGGACTAGCGGAAACAATGAGCAGTTCTTC
-	TRBV5-1	many	TRBJ1-4	CASSTDGSTNEKLFF	TGCGCCAGCAGCACGGACGGATCAACTAATGAAAAACTGTTTTTT
-	TRBV29-1	-	TRBJ2-7	CSVGVYEQYF	TGCAGCGTTGGGGTCTACGAGCAGTACTTC
-	TRBV12-5	few	TRBJ2-7	CASGLYGQVGEQYF	TGTGCTAGTGGTTTGTACGGCCAGGTCGGGGAGCAGTACTTC
TRBD1	TRBV28	-	TRBJ1-4	CASSPYRQGAGEKLFF	TGTGCCAGCAGTCCATACAGACAGGGGGCGGGTGAAAAACTGTTTTTT
-	TRBV20-1	many	TRBJ2-3	CSAAKILSTDTQYF	TGCAGTGCTGCTAAGATTCTAAGCACAGATACGCAGTATTTT
-	TRBV2	-	TRBJ2-3	CASSGTKDTQYF	TGTGCCAGCAGCGGGACAAAAGATACGCAGTATTTT
TRBD2	TRBV20-1	-	TRBJ2-1	CSAPGLAVNNEQFF	TGCAGTGCGCCGGGACTAGCGGTTAACAATGAGCAGTTCTTC
-	TRBV13	many	TRBJ2-1	CASSPALSSYNEQFF	TGTGCCAGCAGCCCTGCCCTGAGCTCCTACAATGAGCAGTTCTTC
-	TRBV4-1	many	TRBJ2-2	CASSQGSLAATGELFF	TGCGCCAGCAGCCAAGGAAGCCTTGCTGCCACCGGGGAGCTGTTTTTT
-	TRBV7-9	many	TRBJ2-7	CASSSRDNTYEQYF	TGTGCCAGCAGCTCCCGGGACAACACCTACGAGCAGTACTTC
-	TRBV3-1	many	TRBJ1-2	CASSQEGATYGYTF	TGTGCCAGCAGCCAGGAGGGCGCCACCTATGGCTACACCTTC
-	TRBV7-9	many	TRBJ2-2	CASSNRDFLTGELFF	TGTGCCAGCAGCAACCGGGACTTTCTCACCGGGGAGCTGTTTTTT
TRBD1	TRBV6-1	-	TRBJ2-5	CASRRQGQTQYF	TGTGCCAGCAGGCGACAGGGACAGACCCAGTACTTC
-	TRBV7-2	many	TRBJ2-7	CASSLGGGGREQYF	TGTGCCAGCAGCTTAGGAGGGGGGGGCCGGGAGCAGTACTTC
TRBD2	TRBV20-1	-	TRBJ2-7	CSARDQGLAGGDEQYF	TGCAGTGCTAGAGATCAGGGACTAGCGGGAGGGGACGAGCAGTACTTC
TRBD2	TRBV7-2	many	TRBJ2-5	CASSLAGSGVGETQYF	TGTGCCAGCAGCTTAGCGGGTAGCGGGGTTGGAGAGACCCAGTACTTC
TRBD1	TRBV19	few	TRBJ1-1	CASTENRGQATEAFF	TGTGCCAGTACCGAGAACAGGGGGCAGGCCACTGAAGCTTTCTTT
-	TRBV19	few	TRBJ2-3	CASSTTVSTDTQYF	TGTGCCAGTAGTACGACAGTTAGCACAGATACGCAGTATTTT
-	TRBV28	-	TRBJ2-5	CASSLNVGETQYF	TGTGCCAGCAGCCTGAATGTCGGGGAGACCCAGTACTTC
TRBD1	TRBV24-1	-	TRBJ2-4	CATSTGVKNIQYF	TGTGCCACCTCCACAGGGGTGAAAAACATTCAGTACTTC
-	TRBV7-2	few	TRBJ1-2	CASSLRQANYGYTF	TGTGCCAGCAGCTTAAGGCAGGCTAACTATGGCTACACCTTC
TRBD1	TRBV28	many	TRBJ1-5	CASSFGQGLGGNQPQHF	TGTGCCAGCAGTTTCGGACAGGGTTTGGGGGGCAATCAGCCCCAGCATTTT
-	TRBV20-1	few	TRBJ2-7	CSARDRGGIAKSYEQYF	TGCAGTGCTAGAGATAGGGGCGGGATAGCTAAATCCTACGAGCAGTACTTC
TRBD2	TRBV7-9	many	TRBJ2-1	CASSLISGRANEQFF	TGTGCCAGCAGCTTAATTAGCGGGAGGGCCAATGAGCAGTTCTTC
-	TRBV19	many	TRBJ2-5	CASSIGLQETQYF	TGCGCCAGCAGCATAGGACTCCAGGAGACCCAGTACTTC
TRBD1	TRBV5-1	-	TRBJ1-1	CASSRDREITEAFF	TGCGCCAGCAGCAGGGACAGGGAGATCACTGAAGCTTTCTTT
-	TRBV9	few	TRBJ2-7	CASSASGTYLYEQYF	TGTGCCAGCAGCGCTTCCGGGACCTACCTCTACGAGCAGTACTTC
-	TRBV28	many	TRBJ1-2	CASSPRAFSPNYGYTF	TGTGCCAGCAGTCCCCGGGCCTTTAGCCCTAACTATGGCTACACCTTC
-	TRBV28	many	TRBJ1-1	CASQITDRRIEAFF	TGTGCCAGCCAAATAACGGACCGCAGAATTGAAGCTTTCTTT
-	TRBV15	many	TRBJ2-7	CATSRDRGTEQYF	TGTGCCACCAGCAGAGATAGGGGGACAGAGCAGTACTTC
-	TRBV20-1	few	TRBJ2-5	CSGAGQETQYF	TGCAGTGGGGCGGGCCAAGAGACCCAGTACTTC
TRBD2	TRBV3-1	many	TRBJ2-1	CASSPASGRVDEQFF	TGTGCCAGCAGCCCCGCCTCCGGGAGGGTGGATGAGCAGTTCTTC
-	TRBV5-1	many	TRBJ1-6	CASSLQQGGGSPLHF	TGCGCCAGCAGCTTGCAGCAGGGTGGGGGTTCACCCCTCCACTTT
-	TRBV10-3	-	TRBJ2-5	CAIRGRREGETQYF	TGTGCCATCAGGGGGCGGAGAGAGGGGGAGACCCAGTACTTC
TRBD1	TRBV5-8	many	TRBJ2-3	CASSLPGQGTDTQYF	TGTGCCAGCAGCTTACCGGGACAGGGGACCGATACGCAGTATTTT
TRBD2	TRBV13	-	TRBJ2-1	CASSLALAGLVNEQFF	TGTGCCAGCAGCTTAGCGCTAGCGGGATTAGTGAATGAGCAGTTCTTC
-	TRBV12-3/TRBV12-4	many	TRBJ2-7	CASSRLSSYEQYF	TGTGCCAGCAGCCGACTATCCTCCTACGAGCAGTACTTC
-	TRBV11-2	few	TRBJ2-3	CASSLDRQSTDTQYF	TGTGCCAGCAGCTTAGATCGGCAGAGCACAGATACGCAGTATTTT
TRBD1	TRBV20-1	many	TRBJ1-5	CSARVDRGNQPQHF	TGCAGTGCTAGAGTTGACAGGGGGAATCAGCCCCAGCATTTT
TRBD2	TRBV19	-	TRBJ2-2	CASNVAGDTGELFF	TGTGCCAGTAATGTAGCGGGAGACACCGGGGAGCTGTTTTTT
TRBD2	TRBV11-2	-	TRBJ2-1	CASSSWASGMFNEQFF	TGTGCCAGCAGCTCCTGGGCTAGCGGGATGTTCAATGAGCAGTTCTTC
-	TRBV28	many	TRBJ2-4	CASSFLGGAAKNIQYF	TGTGCCAGCAGTTTTCTGGGGGGGGCGGCCAAAAACATTCAGTACTTC
-	TRBV10-3	few	TRBJ2-1	CAISAQGNEQFF	TGTGCCATCAGTGCCCAGGGTAATGAGCAGTTCTTC
TRBD2	TRBV20-1	-	TRBJ2-3	CSAIPIAGASDTQYF	TGCAGTGCTATCCCCATAGCGGGAGCTTCGGATACGCAGTATTTT
TRBD1	TRBV20-1	few	TRBJ1-1	CSARTRQGVSTEAFF	TGCAGTGCTAGAACCCGACAGGGAGTGAGCACTGAAGCTTTCTTT
-	TRBV7-8	-	TRBJ2-7	CASRPGTAVVYEQYF	TGTGCCAGCAGACCCGGGACCGCCGTTGTGTACGAGCAGTACTTC
TRBD2	TRBV6-1	-	TRBJ2-3	CASSDSSSGSLYTQYF	TGTGCCAGCAGTGACTCGTCTAGCGGGAGTCTGTATACGCAGTATTTT
TRBD1	TRBV20-1	once	TRBJ1-5	CSAQLGQGAQPQHF	TGCAGTGCACAATTGGGACAGGGCGCGCAGCCCCAGCATTTT